This T cell receptor beta chain was retrieved from a study of shared clonotypes between healthy human individuals. The study's findings and limits: It was expected that sequencing depth would affect clonotype sharing among donors.

Notes on this clone: Its antigen is currently unknown.

The CDR3 consists of 15 residues. Germline V gene sequence: CDR1 SGHTS, CDR2 YDEGEE. Trimming removed 4 bases at V and 4 bases at J, with 17 bases between. The assay was immunoSEQ multiplex PCR, and TCRdb's table has in-frame clones only and misses some. This table holds approximately 500,000 clones, 90% to 97% found once. This chain joins TRBV5-8 and TRBJ1-1; D is ambiguous. The TCR originated in a woman in her twenties or thirties in good health. The sequencing sample was made of naive CD4+ T cells sorted from blood. Subset denoted: CD45RA+ positively selected. CDR3 protein: CASSAPIGLGTEAFF. DNA of the CDR3: TGTGCCAGCAGCGCCCCAATTGGGTTGGGCACTGAAGCTTTCTTT.